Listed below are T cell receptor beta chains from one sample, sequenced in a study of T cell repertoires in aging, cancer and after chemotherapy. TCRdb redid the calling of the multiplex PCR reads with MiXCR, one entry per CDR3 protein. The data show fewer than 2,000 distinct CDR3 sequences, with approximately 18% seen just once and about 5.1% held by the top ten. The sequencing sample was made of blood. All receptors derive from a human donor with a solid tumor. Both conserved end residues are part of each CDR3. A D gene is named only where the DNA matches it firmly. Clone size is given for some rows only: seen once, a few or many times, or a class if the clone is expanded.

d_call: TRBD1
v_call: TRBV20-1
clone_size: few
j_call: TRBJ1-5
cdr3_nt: TGCAGTGCCTCTCAGACAGGGCGGGAAAATCAGCCCCAGCATTTT
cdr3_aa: CSASQTGRENQPQHF

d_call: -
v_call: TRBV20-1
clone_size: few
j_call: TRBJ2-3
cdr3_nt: TGCAGTGCTAGCGGAACTAGCACAGATACGCAGTATTTT
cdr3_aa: CSASGTSTDTQYF

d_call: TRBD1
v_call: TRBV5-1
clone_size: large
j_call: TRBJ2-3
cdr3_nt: TGCGCCAGCAGCTTGGAGGGGGCCGTAACCGATACGCAGTATTTT
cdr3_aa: CASSLEGAVTDTQYF

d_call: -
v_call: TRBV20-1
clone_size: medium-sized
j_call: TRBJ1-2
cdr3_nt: TGCAGTGCTAGGGGGCCTAACTATGGCTACACCTTC
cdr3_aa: CSARGPNYGYTF

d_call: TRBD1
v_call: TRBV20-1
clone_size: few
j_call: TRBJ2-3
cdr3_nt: TGCAGTGCTTTTACCGGGACAGGCGTTCTCCCGGAGTATTTT
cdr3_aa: CSAFTGTGVLPEYF

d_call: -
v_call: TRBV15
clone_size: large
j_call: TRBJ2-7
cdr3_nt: TGTGCCACCAGCAGGGAAGGGACGGCCCTAAACGAGCAGTACTTC
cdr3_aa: CATSREGTALNEQYF

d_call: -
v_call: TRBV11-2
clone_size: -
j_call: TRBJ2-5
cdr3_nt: TGTGCCAGCAGCTTACCACGTGGGGGGCGACGAGAGACCCAGTACTTC
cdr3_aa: CASSLPRGGRRETQYF

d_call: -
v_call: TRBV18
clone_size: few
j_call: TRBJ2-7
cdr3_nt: TGTGCCAGCTCACCGGTGGGGGGTTTCTCCCACTTCTCCTACGAGCAGTACTTC
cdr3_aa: CASSPVGGFSHFSYEQYF

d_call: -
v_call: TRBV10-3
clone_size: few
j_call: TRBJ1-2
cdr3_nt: TGTGCCATCAGTGAGTTAGCAGGGACCTATGGCGTTGACTACACCTTC
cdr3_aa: CAISELAGTYGVDYTF

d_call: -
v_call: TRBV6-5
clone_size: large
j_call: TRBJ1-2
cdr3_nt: TGTGCCAGCAGTCTTACAAGGGGGGGTGGCTACACCTTC
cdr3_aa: CASSLTRGGGYTF

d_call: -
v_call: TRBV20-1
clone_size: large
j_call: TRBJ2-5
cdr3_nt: TGCAGTGCTAGTGAGGGGCAGACCCAGTACTTC
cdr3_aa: CSASEGQTQYF

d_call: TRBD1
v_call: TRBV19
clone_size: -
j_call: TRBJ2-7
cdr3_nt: TGTGCCAGTAGTATAGATTCCGGGACAGGGGATTACTACGAGCAGTACTTC
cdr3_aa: CASSIDSGTGDYYEQYF

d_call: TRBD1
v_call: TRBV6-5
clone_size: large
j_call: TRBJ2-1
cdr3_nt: TGTGCCAGCAGTTTAACAGGGGACAATGAGCAGTTCTTC
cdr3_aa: CASSLTGDNEQFF

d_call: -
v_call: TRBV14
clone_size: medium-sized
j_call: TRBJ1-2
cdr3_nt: TGTGCCAGCAGCCAAGAATCCGGGATCTATGGCTACACCTTC
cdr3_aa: CASSQESGIYGYTF

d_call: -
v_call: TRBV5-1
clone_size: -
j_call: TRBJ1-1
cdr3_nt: TGCGCCAGCAGCTTGATGGCCAACACTGAAGCTTTCTTT
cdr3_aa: CASSLMANTEAFF

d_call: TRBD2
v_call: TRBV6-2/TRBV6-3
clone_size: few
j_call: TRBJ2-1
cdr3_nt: TGTGCCAGCAACTTAGCGGGAGGGCCGGGTGAGCAGTTCTTC
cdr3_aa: CASNLAGGPGEQFF

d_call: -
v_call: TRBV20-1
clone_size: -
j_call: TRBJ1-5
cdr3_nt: TGCAGTGCTAGAGATCACAGGACCGATAGCAATCAGCCCCAGCATTTT
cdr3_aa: CSARDHRTDSNQPQHF

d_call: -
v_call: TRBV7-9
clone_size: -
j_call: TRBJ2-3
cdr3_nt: TGTGCCAGCAGCTTAGTGGCGGGGGCGAGCACAGATACGCAGTATTTT
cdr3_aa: CASSLVAGASTDTQYF

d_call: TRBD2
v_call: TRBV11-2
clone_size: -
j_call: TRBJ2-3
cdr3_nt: TGTGCCAGCAGAAATCCGGGACTACCGTCCGGAACAGATACGCAGTATTTT
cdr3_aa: CASRNPGLPSGTDTQYF

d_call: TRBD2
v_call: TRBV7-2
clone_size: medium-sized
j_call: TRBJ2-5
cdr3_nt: TGTGCCAGCAGTTTTAGTAGCGGGTTCAAAGAGACCCAGTACTTC
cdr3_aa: CASSFSSGFKETQYF

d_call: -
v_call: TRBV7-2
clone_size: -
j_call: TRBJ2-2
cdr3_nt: TGTGCCAGCAGCTTATTTTCTCCAAGGGCCGGGGAGCTGTTTTTT
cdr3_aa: CASSLFSPRAGELFF

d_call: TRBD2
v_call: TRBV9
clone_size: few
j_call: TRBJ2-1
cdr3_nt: TGTGCCAGCAGCGTAGGTAGCGGGAGGATCAATGAGCAGTTCTTC
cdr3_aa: CASSVGSGRINEQFF

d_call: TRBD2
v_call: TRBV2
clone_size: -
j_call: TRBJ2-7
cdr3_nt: TGTGCCACCGCGGGGGGACTCCTCTACGAGCAGTACTTC
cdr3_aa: CATAGGLLYEQYF

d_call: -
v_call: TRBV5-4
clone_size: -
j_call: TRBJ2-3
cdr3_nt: TGTGCCAGCAGCGGGGGCACAGATACGCAGTATTTT
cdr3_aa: CASSGGTDTQYF

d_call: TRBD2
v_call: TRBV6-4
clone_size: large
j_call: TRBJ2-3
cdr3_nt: TGTGCCAGCAGTGGGACTAGCGGGACAGATACGCAGTATTTT
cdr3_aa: CASSGTSGTDTQYF

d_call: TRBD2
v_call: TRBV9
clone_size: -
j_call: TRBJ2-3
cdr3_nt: TGTGCCAGCAGCGCCACCGGGACTAGCCCTAGGGGGCAGTATTTT
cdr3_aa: CASSATGTSPRGQYF

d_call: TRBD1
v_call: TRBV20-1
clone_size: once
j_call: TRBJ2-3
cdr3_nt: TGCAGTGCTATCCCACCGACCGGGACAGGGGTTACAGATACGCAGTATTTT
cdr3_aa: CSAIPPTGTGVTDTQYF

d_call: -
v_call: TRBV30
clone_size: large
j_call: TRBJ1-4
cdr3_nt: TGTGCCTGGAGTGGGACAAACAGCAATGAAAAACTGTTTTTT
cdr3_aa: CAWSGTNSNEKLFF

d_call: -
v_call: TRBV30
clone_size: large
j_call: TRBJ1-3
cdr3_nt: TGTGCCTGGAGTGTCGGGCAGGGGACGTACACCATATATTTT
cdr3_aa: CAWSVGQGTYTIYF

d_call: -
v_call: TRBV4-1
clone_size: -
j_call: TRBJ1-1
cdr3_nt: TGCGCCAGCAGCCAAGATCTGTTAGGGGTCGAAGCTTTCTTT
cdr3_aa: CASSQDLLGVEAFF

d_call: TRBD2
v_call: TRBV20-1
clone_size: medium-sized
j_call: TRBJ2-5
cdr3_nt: TGCAGTGCTACCAGACTAGCGGGACTGCAAGAGACCCAGTACTTC
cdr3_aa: CSATRLAGLQETQYF

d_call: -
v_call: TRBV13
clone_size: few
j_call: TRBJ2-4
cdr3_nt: TGTGCCAGCAGCTTTAGTATAGCCAAAAACATTCAGTACTTC
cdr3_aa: CASSFSIAKNIQYF

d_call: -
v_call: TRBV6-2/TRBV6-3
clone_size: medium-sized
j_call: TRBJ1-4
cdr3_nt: TGTGCCAGCAGTTACGGCGGTCTCGGGGAAAAACTGTTTTTT
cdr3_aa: CASSYGGLGEKLFF

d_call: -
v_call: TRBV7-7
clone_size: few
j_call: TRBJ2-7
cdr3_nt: TGTGCTAGCAGCCCTCGGACGGGCTACGAGCAGTACTTC
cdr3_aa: CASSPRTGYEQYF

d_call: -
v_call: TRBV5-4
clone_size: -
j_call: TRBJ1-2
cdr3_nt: TGTGCCAGCAGCTTTGGGGACCAATCTTTTGGCTACACCTTC
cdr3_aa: CASSFGDQSFGYTF

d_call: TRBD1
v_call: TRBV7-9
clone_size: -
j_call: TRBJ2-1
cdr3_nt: TGTGCCTGCAGCTTAACCGACAGGGGCTCCTACAATGAGCAGTTCTTC
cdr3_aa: CACSLTDRGSYNEQFF

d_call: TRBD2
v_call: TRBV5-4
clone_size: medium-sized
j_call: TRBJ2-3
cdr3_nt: TGTGCCAGCAGCCCAAGCGGGGGGGGCTATACGCAGTATTTT
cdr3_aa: CASSPSGGGYTQYF

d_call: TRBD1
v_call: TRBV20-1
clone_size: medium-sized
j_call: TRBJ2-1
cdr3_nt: TGCAGTGCTAGAGACCGGGACAGGGCCTACAATGAGCAGTTCTTC
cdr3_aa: CSARDRDRAYNEQFF

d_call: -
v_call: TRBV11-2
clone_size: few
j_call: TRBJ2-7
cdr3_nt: TGTGCCAGCAGCTTAGGCAACTCCCCCATTTACGAGCAGTACTTC
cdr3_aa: CASSLGNSPIYEQYF

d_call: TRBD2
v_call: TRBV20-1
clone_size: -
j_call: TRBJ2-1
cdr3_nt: TGCAGTGCTAGAGAGGGGGAAGGGGGACTAGCGGGGGGGAGTGAGCAGTTCTTC
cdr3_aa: CSAREGEGGLAGGSEQFF

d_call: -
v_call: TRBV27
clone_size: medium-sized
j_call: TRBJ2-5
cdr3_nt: TGTGCCAGCGCGCGGGTAGTCCAAGAGACCCAGTACTTC
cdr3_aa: CASARVVQETQYF

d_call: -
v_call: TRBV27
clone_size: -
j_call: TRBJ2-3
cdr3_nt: TGTGCCAGCAGTTTATCAGGGAACACAGATACGCAGTATTTT
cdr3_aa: CASSLSGNTDTQYF

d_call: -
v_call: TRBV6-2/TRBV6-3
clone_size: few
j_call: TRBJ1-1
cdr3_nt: TGTGCCAGCAGTTACTCCGGGGGGGCCGGCACTGAAGCTTTCTTT
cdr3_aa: CASSYSGGAGTEAFF

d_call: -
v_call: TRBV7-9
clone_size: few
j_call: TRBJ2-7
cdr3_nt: TGTGCCAGCAGCTTAGGGGTGACAGGAGACTACGAGCAGTACTTC
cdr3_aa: CASSLGVTGDYEQYF

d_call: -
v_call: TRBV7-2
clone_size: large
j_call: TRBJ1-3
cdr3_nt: TGTGCCAGCAGCTTCCAGACAGGACATGGAAACACCATATATTTT
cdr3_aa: CASSFQTGHGNTIYF

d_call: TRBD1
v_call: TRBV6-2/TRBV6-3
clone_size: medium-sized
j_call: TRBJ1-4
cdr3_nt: TGTGCCAGCAGTCATCGGGACAGGGCAGGGGAAAAACTGTTTTTT
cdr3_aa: CASSHRDRAGEKLFF

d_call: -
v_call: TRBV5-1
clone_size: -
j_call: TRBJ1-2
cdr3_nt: TGCGCCAGCAGCTTGGGTGGAAGTCGAGGCTACACCTTC
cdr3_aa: CASSLGGSRGYTF

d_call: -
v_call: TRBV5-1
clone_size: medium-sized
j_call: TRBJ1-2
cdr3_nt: TGCGCCAGCAGCTACGGATCTGTAGGAGGCTACACCTTC
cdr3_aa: CASSYGSVGGYTF

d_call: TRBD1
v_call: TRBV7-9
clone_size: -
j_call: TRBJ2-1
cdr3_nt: TGTGCCAGCAGCTTAACCGACAGGGGCTCCTACAATGAGCAGTTCTTC
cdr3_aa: CASSLTDRGSYNEQFF

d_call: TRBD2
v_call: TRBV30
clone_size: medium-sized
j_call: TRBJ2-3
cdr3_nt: TGTGCCTGGAACCGGGGGGGGCTGGGCACAGATACGCAGTATTTT
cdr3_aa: CAWNRGGLGTDTQYF

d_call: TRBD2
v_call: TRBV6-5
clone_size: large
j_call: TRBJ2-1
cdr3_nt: TGTGCCAGCATTCAGCGGGACCTCTCGGACAATGAGCAGTTCTTC
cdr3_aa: CASIQRDLSDNEQFF

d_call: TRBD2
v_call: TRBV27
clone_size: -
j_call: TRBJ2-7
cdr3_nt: TGTGCCAGCAGTGCCCCTGGCGGGGGGGCTTTTGAGCAGTACTTC
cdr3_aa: CASSAPGGGAFEQYF

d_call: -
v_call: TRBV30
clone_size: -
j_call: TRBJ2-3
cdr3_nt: TGTGCCTGGAGTTCAGACGGAAAGAGCACAGATACGCAGTATTTT
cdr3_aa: CAWSSDGKSTDTQYF